The source of this TCR beta chain is a study of regulatory T cells in long-lasting Graves disease listed by TCRdb under 2021. Some background on the complete study: Persistent Graves' disease was defined as antithyroid drug treatment for over 5 years with persistently positive TSH receptor autoantibodies. Patients with persistent Graves' disease were compared with patients with newly diagnosed Graves' disease using TCR sequencing and RNA sequencing of peripheral blood. A total of 35 or so samples were covered by TCR sequencing, comprising approximately 13 persistent and some 20 newly diagnosed Graves' disease patients. The study took place in China and was registered as a clinical trial. In the clinical cohort, patients with persistent Graves' disease had used antithyroid drugs for an average of about 10.3 years.

The library was built by means of multiplex PCR. Data came from an Illumina HiSeq 4000. iRepertoire HTBI primers and Arm-PCR amplification of CDR3 regions were used to construct TCR beta libraries. Gel purification was performed on PCR products prior to sequencing. The authors processed their data as follows. Gene usage analysis of CDR3 amino acid clonotypes relied on the approximately 60 TRBV and 14 TRBJ segments identified across samples. COPE and FqMerger were used to merge filtered high-quality paired reads into contigs. BLAST was used to align contigs to the IMGT TRBV, TRBD and TRBJ reference genes, and CDR3 was defined following IMGT. Any clonotype with a frequency above 0.1% was classified as a highly expanded clone. Shannon entropy was used to measure repertoire diversity, and the Gini coefficient was used to measure V-J evenness. Public clonotypes were defined as clonotypes shared by more than one individual. TCRdb redid the processing of the public reads, applying fastp at Q25 and MiXCR, and retained in-frame beta chains. Rows merge per CDR3 protein into single entries with the most common DNA and genes. For this entry, the V and J calls and clone size follow TCRdb and not the study's own pipeline. This sample comprises about 340,000 distinct CDR3 sequences, less than 20% of them detected only once. Clones ranked in the top ten supply over 25% of the sample.

This clonotype was seen a few times. What antigen it recognizes has not been identified. The sample holds no much larger clone one base away, and base qualities are not on file. Paper-wide results and their limitations: Sequencing and analysis were limited to the TCR beta chain. Compared with newly diagnosed patients, patients with persistent Graves' disease had lower TCR Shannon entropy and fewer highly expanded clones, which suggests clonal expansion. The study examined only peripheral blood because the primary lesion, thyroid tissue, could not be accessed. More public clonotypes were shared among persistent patients (around 3,000) than among newly diagnosed patients (just under 1,000). TRBV28, TRBJ1-2 and TRBJ2-5 were preferentially used in persistent disease, while TRBV20-1 and TRBJ2-1 were favored in newly diagnosed disease. The small sample size was acknowledged by the authors as a limitation that may reduce accuracy.

There are 15 amino acids in the CDR3, from cysteine to phenylalanine inclusive. The entry retains the CDR3 DNA only, 45 bases that are in frame from base 1. From a lookup of the germline V gene, CDR1 and CDR2 are KGHSH and LQKENI. V loses 8 bases at its end and J loses 3 bases; junction bases beyond the gene matches: 10. Taken with the paper, the label for time point translates to: persistent/refractory GD, antithyroid drugs over 5 years with positive TRAb. RNA was extracted from PBMCs in TRIzol for both TCR sequencing and RNA sequencing. Graves' disease was diagnosed according to American Thyroid Association guidelines. Recruitment of patients was carried out at an endocrinology department in Xi'an, China. From each patient, approximately 10 milliliters of peripheral blood was collected into an EDTA anticoagulant tube. Ficoll Paque Plus density gradient separation was used to isolate PBMCs, and no further T cell sorting was performed. An Agilent 2100 Bioanalyzer and agarose gel were used to check RNA quality, and a NanoDrop 2000 was used to measure RNA concentration.

Specimen: peripheral blood mononuclear cells (PBMCs), collected when the disease was refractory, from a patient treated with antithyroid drugs. The origin of this receptor is a female donor with Graves disease. The sequence links TRBV18 to TRBJ1-5, with 7 bases in between that match TRBD1. Here is the DNA: TGTGCCAGCCCCCTGGACAGGCCCGACAATCAGCCCCAGCATTTT. This translates into CASPLDRPDNQPQHF.